This TCR beta chain was captured in a study of blood T cells in healthy people across ages. Study-level information: About one barcoded beta molecule per two T cells came from capture by template switching. Study-wide results and caveats: A strong correlation between TCR beta diversity and naive T cell percentage was seen.

In regard to this clonotype: Its target is unknown.

The second PCR ran 7 to 11 cycles with a sample-barcoded 5' primer and J-beta primers. The authors tagged each cDNA molecule using a template-switch adaptor with 12 random nucleotides. MiXCR, run by TCRdb on the 5' RACE reads, gives a single entry per CDR3 protein. The sample records 1.5 million or so distinct CDR3 sequences, about 45% being singletons. Material for sequencing was blood. The receptor was derived from a woman between 18 and 29 years old in good health.

The CDR3 DNA reads TGCGCCAGCAGCCAGGCTAGCGGGACTCTGGGTACGCAGTATTTT. Its protein product is CASSQASGTLGTQYF. The chain is built from TRBV4-3 and TRBJ2-3, with 9 bases matching TRBD2. The CDR3 length is 15 residues. V shed 3 bases, J shed 8 bases, and the junction held 9 bases outside the gene matches. CDR1 LGHNA and CDR2 YSLEER come from the germline V gene.